The 5 T cell receptor beta chains reported below all come from one sample, sequenced in a study of T-cell memory formation after mild COVID-19 (dated by TCRdb to the early 2020s). Libraries were made using 5' RACE. The run used an Illumina NovaSeq 6000. TCRdb applied fastp at Q25 and MiXCR to the public reads, then kept only in-frame beta chains. Each entry is one CDR3 protein sequence, shown with its most common DNA and genes. The sample has about 470,000 distinct CDR3 sequences on record, roughly 20% of them singletons. The ten biggest clones cover approximately 13% of the sample. Input material: PBMCs or a T cell subset sorted from them (not recorded which). These receptors all come from an adult woman who had mild COVID-19 (a few samples of this study predate the infection). The sample titles of this study are shuffled in the database, so cell type and time point are left out; the donor was told from shared clones.

This clonotype was seen more than once but under ten times. CDR3 coding DNA: TGTGCCAGCAGTTTAACGGATTCACCCCTCCACTTT. Translated: CASSLTDSPLHF. V usage is TRBV12-3 or TRBV12-4 and J usage is TRBJ1-6, with unresolved D. CDR3 length: 12 amino acids. V was clipped by 2 bases and J by 8 bases, with 4 bases between them.

This clonotype occurred many times. The chain uses TRBV6-1 and TRBJ1-2; TRBD1 matches at 9 bases. Germline-derived CDR1 and CDR2 are MNHNS and SASEGT. Unmatched junction bases numbered 2, after V lost 1 base and J lost 2 bases. CDR3 length: 15 amino acids. The CDR3 sequence: CASSEGQGGNYGYTF. Written as DNA, the CDR3 is TGTGCCAGCAGTGAAGGACAGGGGGGGAACTATGGCTACACCTTC.

V is TRBV20-1 and J is TRBJ1-2, with 9 bases fitting TRBD1. After removal of 1 base from V and 2 bases from J, the junction contained 5 bases not matched to a gene. Germline V gene data show CDR1 as DFQATT and CDR2 as SNEGSKA (reference sequence). This CDR3 region has 15 residues. The CDR3 sequence is CSARGRQGVNYGYTF. The CDR3 DNA reads as TGCAGTGCTAGAGGACGACAGGGGGTCAACTATGGCTACACCTTC.

This clonotype occurred a few times. V is TRBV29-1 and J is TRBJ1-1; no clear D. This CDR3 contains 12 residues. Trimming took off 0 bases at V and 5 bases at J, with 7 bases between the two ends. Germline CDR1 is SQVTM and CDR2 is ANQGSEA. The CDR3 protein is CSVEDTATEAFF. The CDR3 region has the DNA TGCAGCGTTGAAGATACCGCGACTGAAGCTTTCTTT.

There are many counts of this clonotype. The chain couples TRBV2 to TRBJ2-7; D may be TRBD1 (5 bases). There are 12 residues in the CDR3. V was clipped by 4 bases and J by 3 bases, with 7 bases between them. Germline V CDR1 and CDR2: SNHLY, FYNNEI. This chain's CDR3 is CASSGTGYEQYF. CDR3 sequence (DNA): TGTGCCAGCAGTGGCACAGGCTACGAGCAGTACTTC.